This record concerns one TCR beta chain sequence. Its cognate antigen has yet to be identified. Within one base of it there is no much larger clone, and no base qualities were kept. Taken from the germline V gene, the CDR1 and CDR2 loops are SNHLY and FYNNEI. The CDR3 runs 15 residues from the cysteine to the phenylalanine. Only the CDR3 DNA stays, 45 bases, in frame from base 1. The junction shows trimming of 6 bases on V and 6 bases on J, and the gene matches do not reach 12 bases of it. To sequence the TCRbeta CDR3 region, genomic DNA was isolated from the sorted cells. The immunoSEQ Assay was used for sequencing of TCRbeta CDR3 regions. What TCRdb holds here is the immuneACCESS table cut down to in-frame rearrangements. Part of the clones is not present; checked against another copy, under half of the missing clones reflect an unresolved V gene, and the others are unexplained. Within this sample are approximately 54,000 clones, with roughly 90% of them counted one time only. About 3.8% of the sample comes from the top ten.

This record comes from a study of OX40 agonist ivuxolimab in advanced cancers. At the level of the whole study: Ivuxolimab was a fully human IgG2 agonistic monoclonal antibody targeting the costimulatory receptor OX40 (CD134). Intravenous ivuxolimab was administered to patients every 2 weeks at six dose levels: 0.01, 0.1, 0.3, 1.5, 3 and 10 mg/kg. Of the 50 or so patients in dose escalation, some 20 had hepatocellular carcinoma, around 15 had melanoma, 9 had renal cell carcinoma and 9 had head and neck cancer. In the dose-escalation cohort, around four fifths of patients were male, and the mean age was around 65 years with a range of roughly 20 to 80. Prior anti-PD-1, anti-PD-L1 or anti-CTLA-4 therapy was permitted, and roughly two fifths of dose-escalation patients had received checkpoint inhibitors. Partial responses were achieved by three dose-escalation patients, of whom one had hepatocellular carcinoma and two had cutaneous melanoma. The point of sequencing TCRbeta in the periphery was to test whether ivuxolimab changed TCR sequence diversity and drove clonal T-cell expansion. The paper reports the monotherapy dose-escalation portion (N ≈ 52 patients) of the phase I ivuxolimab trial. The investigation overall reported the following: Low levels of normalized T-cell clonal expansion were also shown by some nonresponding patients. The antigen specificity of the clonally expanded peripheral T cells was not determined. After ivuxolimab, CD8+ T cells had more expanded clones than CD4+ T cells on average. At doses from 0.1 to 3.0 mg/kg, clonal expansion was seen in both CD4+ and CD8+ blood T cells between baseline and week 6. In the 0.1-3.0 mg/kg groups, partial responders had among the lowest normalized peripheral clonal expansion, particularly in CD8+ T cells.

The trial excluded patients who had a history of autoimmune disease or who were on systemic immunosuppression. Peripheral blood for TCR sequencing was drawn from every dose cohort at baseline, at cycle 4 day 1 and at cycle 7 day 1. The samples were taken from a phase I, first-in-human, multicenter, open-label dose-escalation trial of ivuxolimab. Adults with locally advanced or metastatic melanoma, renal cell, hepatocellular, or head and neck squamous cell carcinoma were enrolled in the trial. Before TCR sequencing, CD4+ and CD8+ T cells were separately sorted from peripheral blood. This TCR was sampled from an adult with an advanced solid tumor such as melanoma, head and neck, liver or kidney cancer. Here the sequenced sample was CD4+ or CD8+ T cells sorted from blood, taken in a trial of the OX40 agonist ivuxolimab. The V gene is TRBV2 and the J gene is TRBJ2-3, and TRBD2 aligns with 7 junction nucleotides. For the CDR3, the sequence is CASRRLAQTGDTQYF. The DNA is TGTGCCAGCAGGCGACTAGCACAAACGGGGGATACGCAGTATTTT.